This T cell receptor (beta chain) was sequenced in a study of blood T cell repertoires in COVID-19. Study context: Sources were T cells, B-cell-depleted T cells, or PBMCs; the material itself was cDNA or gDNA.

Germline values: CDR1 SEHNR, CDR2 FQNEAQ (reference sequence). The V end was cut by 5 bases, the J end by 2 bases, with 15 bases between. The CDR3 length is 15 residues. Original methodology: Estimates of nucleated cell counts were drawn from the amplification of reference gene primers. Generated by immunoSEQ multiplex PCR, the TCRdb table keeps only in-frame clones and is missing some. V and J calls and clone size are given by that table; D and trimming were obtained from the DNA. Of 80,000 or so clones in the sample, 82% are singletons; the top ten hold 6.5% to 8%. The sequence came from a human donor in a cohort sampled during active COVID-19. The sequenced material came from peripheral blood. V gene TRBV7-9 combines with J gene TRBJ1-1; maybe TRBD1 (5 bases). For the CDR3, the DNA is TGTGCCAGCAGCCTTCAGGGTCTGCGAAACACTGAAGCTTTCTTT. It encodes CASSLQGLRNTEAFF. Variable domain in full (rest from reference TRBV7-9 and TRBJ1-1): DTGVSQNPRHKITKRGQNVTFRCDPISEHNRLYWYRQTLGQGPEFLTYFQNEAQLEKSRLLSDRFSAERPKGSFSTLEIQRTEQGDSAMYLCASSLQGLRNTEAFFGQGTRLTVV.